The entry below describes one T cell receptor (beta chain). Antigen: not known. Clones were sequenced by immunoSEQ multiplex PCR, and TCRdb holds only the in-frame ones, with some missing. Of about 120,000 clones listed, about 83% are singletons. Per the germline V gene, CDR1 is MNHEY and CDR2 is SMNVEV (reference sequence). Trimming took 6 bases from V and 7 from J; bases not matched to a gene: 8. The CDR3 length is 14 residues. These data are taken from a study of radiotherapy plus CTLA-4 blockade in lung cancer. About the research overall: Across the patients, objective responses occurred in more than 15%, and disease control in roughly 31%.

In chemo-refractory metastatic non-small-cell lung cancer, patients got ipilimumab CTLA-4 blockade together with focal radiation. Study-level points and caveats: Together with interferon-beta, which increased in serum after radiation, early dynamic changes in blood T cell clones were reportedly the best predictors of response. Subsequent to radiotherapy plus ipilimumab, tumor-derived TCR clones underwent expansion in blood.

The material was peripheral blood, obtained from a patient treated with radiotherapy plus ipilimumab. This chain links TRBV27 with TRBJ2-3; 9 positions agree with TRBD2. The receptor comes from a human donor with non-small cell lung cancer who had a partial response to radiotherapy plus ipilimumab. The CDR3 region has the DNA TGTGCCAGCAGAGGGGCGGGAGGGGGGTATACGCAGTATTTT. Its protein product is CASRGAGGGYTQYF.